This T cell receptor (beta chain) was identified in a study of shared clonotypes between healthy human individuals. Libraries were prepared by immunoSEQ multiplex PCR; TCRdb keeps only in-frame clonotypes and omits some of them. The sample lists a few million clones; about 90% were seen once. This CDR3 contains 15 residues. CDR1 and CDR2 from the germline V gene are MNHEY and SMNVEV (reference sequence). J lost 0 bases, V lost 6 bases, and 7 bases had no gene match. This clone was counted a single time. This sequence was found in a young man in good health. Some clones in this sample may be carry-over from other donors' samples. Sequencing used naive CD4+ T cells from PBMCs. Subset described: CD45RA+ positively selected. The rearrangement uses TRBV27 and TRBJ1-2, with TRBD1 matching 7 bases. The CDR3 is CASSPGQRANYGYTF. In DNA form, the CDR3 reads TGTGCCAGCAGCCCGGGACAGCGAGCTAACTATGGCTACACCTTC.